The next 27 T cell receptor beta chains were all read from a single sample in a study of cytomegalovirus exposure and HLA in healthy donors. Researchers ran the PCR with 60 Vbeta and 13 Jbeta primers. Assay used: immunoSEQ multiplex PCR; TCRdb lists only in-frame clones, some missing. The sample carries about 130,000 clones, around 80% recorded once. The sample comprised PBMCs. Every receptor here comes from a woman aged 25 to 39 in good health and CMV-seronegative.

The chain is built from TRBV5-1 and TRBJ2-3, with D tentatively TRBD1 (7 bases). V was shortened by 4 bases and J by 2 bases, with 14 bases between the two germline ends. The CDR3 loop spans 15 amino acids. Germline V gene data show CDR1 as SGHRS and CDR2 as YFSETQ. The CDR3 region is CASSRQGGITDTQYF. CDR3 nucleotides: TGCGCCAGCAGCCGACAGGGAGGAATCACAGATACGCAGTATTTT.

This chain joins TRBV19 and TRBJ1-3, with TRBD1 as a possible D gene (5 bases). Trimming pared 6 bases from V and 0 bases from J, leaving 24 bases between. The CDR3 is 19 amino acids. Germline V lookup: CDR1 LNHDA, CDR2 SQIVND (reference sequence). CDR3 nucleotides: TGTGCCAGTAGAAACCGTGGAAGGGGCCTTCTTCACTCTGGAAACACCATATATTTT. This gives the protein CASRNRGRGLLHSGNTIYF.

This clone appeared a single time. The J gene is TRBJ1-5, the V gene TRBV5-8; TRBD1 is a possible D gene (5 bases). The germline gives CDR1 SGHTS, CDR2 YDEGEE. Trimming took 1 base from V and 1 from J, leaving 21 bases between them. CDR3 size: 19 residues. In DNA, the CDR3 is TGTGCCAGCAGCTTGCTCTTGTCGGGTCGGGCAGGGAGCAATCAGCCCCAGCATTTT. Protein product: CASSLLLSGRAGSNQPQHF.

This chain joins TRBV30 and TRBJ2-5; possibly TRBD1 for D (6 bases). The CDR3 consists of 13 residues. V was shortened by 2 bases and J by 4 bases, with 11 bases between the two germline ends. Germline loops: CDR1 GTSNPN, CDR2 SVGIG (reference sequence). In DNA form, the CDR3 reads TGTGCCTGGAGTTTGATGGGGGCAGAGACCCAGTACTTC. As protein: CAWSLMGAETQYF.

The rearrangement uses TRBV4-1 and TRBJ2-5; weak D call: TRBD1 (5 bases). The ends were cut back, 3 bases at V and 5 bases at J, with 13 bases in the middle. The CDR3 contains 14 residues. Germline assignment: CDR1 MGHRA and CDR2 YSYEKL. This chain's CDR3 is CASSHITGVETQYF. In nucleotides, the CDR3 is TGCGCCAGCAGCCACATCACAGGTGTTGAGACCCAGTACTTC.

The rearrangement joins TRBV7-9 to TRBJ2-7, with D perhaps TRBD2 (6 bases). The CDR3 spans 14 residues. Trimming left V 3 bases short and J 2 bases short, with 11 bases between. Germline V gene lookup returns CDR1 SEHNR and CDR2 FQNEAQ (reference sequence). The CDR3 loop reads CASSFAGPTYEQYF. As DNA, the CDR3 is TGTGCCAGCAGCTTTGCGGGGCCAACCTACGAGCAGTACTTC.

The chain uses TRBV7-3 and TRBJ1-1, with 10 bases aligning to TRBD1. The V gene end was trimmed by 5 bases and the J gene end by 9 bases; junction bases not matched to a gene: 6. Looked up from germline, CDR1 is SGHTA and CDR2 is FQGTGA. The CDR3 consists of 13 residues. Written as DNA, the CDR3 is TGTGCCAGCAGCATGGGACAGGGGACCCAAGCTTTCTTT. Translating it yields CASSMGQGTQAFF.

The chain carries TRBV5-4 and TRBJ2-3; tentatively, D is TRBD2 (6 bases). Deletions cut 4 bases from V and 6 bases from J, with 15 bases between. CDR3 length: 14 residues. Germline V lookup: CDR1 SGHNT, CDR2 YYREEE (reference sequence). The CDR3, as DNA: TGTGCCAGCAGCCTGATGTTTCGGGAGGATACGCAGTATTTT. It yields the protein CASSLMFREDTQYF.

This chain joins TRBV4-3 and TRBJ2-3, with D possibly matching TRBD2 (6 bases). Trimming shortened V by 4 bases and J by 4 bases, and 24 bases separated the two germline ends. Germline loops: CDR1 LGHNA, CDR2 YSLEER. This CDR3 comprises 18 residues. The CDR3 region has the DNA TGCGCCAGCAGCCGAGGGCCCCCACGTGGTAGCGGCTCAGATACGCAGTATTTT. Translating gives CASSRGPPRGSGSDTQYF.

The chain couples TRBV12-5 to TRBJ1-2, with 7 bases lining up with TRBD1. V gave up 5 bases and J gave up 8 bases; unmatched junction bases: 5. The CDR3 spans 12 residues. Germline V lookup: CDR1 LGHNT, CDR2 FRNRAP. The DNA for the CDR3 is TGTGCTAGTGGTCGGGACAGAGAGGGCTACACCTTC. Its protein is CASGRDREGYTF.

This clone occurred a few times. This chain connects TRBV29-1 to TRBJ1-2; D unresolved. Trimming pared 7 bases from V and 2 bases from J, leaving 8 bases between. The germline CDR1 and CDR2 sequences are SQVTM and ANQGSEA. The CDR3 has 11 amino acids. The CDR3 sequence is CSAEVNYGYTF. CDR3 DNA sequence: TGCAGCGCAGAGGTCAACTATGGCTACACCTTC.

This clone was seen a few times. J is TRBJ1-1 and V is TRBV6-1, with 7 nucleotides matching TRBD1. Germline V lookup: CDR1 MNHNS, CDR2 SASEGT. CDR3 length: 14 amino acids. V was clipped by 6 bases and J by 6 bases; unmatched bases: 10. The CDR3 spells CASRRQGQAAEAFF. The CDR3 coding sequence is TGTGCCAGCAGACGACAGGGCCAAGCGGCTGAAGCTTTCTTT.

The V gene is TRBV18, the J gene TRBJ1-5, with 8 nucleotides matching TRBD1. There are 15 residues in the CDR3. The V segment lost 3 bases and the J segment 0 bases; nucleotides outside the gene matches: 1. Germline CDR1 and CDR2: KGHSH and LQKENI. CDR3 in DNA: TGTGCCAGCTCACCGGGACAGGATAGCAATCAGCCCCAGCATTTT. This codes for CASSPGQDSNQPQHF.

The gene calls are TRBV29-1 and TRBJ1-4; tentative D call: TRBD1 (5 bases). The germline V gene has CDR1 SQVTM and CDR2 ANQGSEA. The CDR3 has 13 residues. Deletions cut 4 bases from V and 7 bases from J, with 13 bases between. This CDR3 reads CSVARGAPEKLFF. CDR3 nucleotides: TGCAGCGTTGCGCGGGGCGCTCCTGAAAAACTGTTTTTT.

This clone was observed a few times. This sequence joins TRBV10-2 and TRBJ1-5, with a tentative D call TRBD1 (6 bases). The germline gives CDR1 WSHSY, CDR2 SAAADI. Deletions cut 4 bases from V and 5 bases from J, with 12 bases between. The CDR3 spans 14 residues. CDR3 region: CASSVTGTHQPQHF. The CDR3, as DNA: TGCGCCAGCAGTGTTACAGGGACCCATCAGCCCCAGCATTTT.

The chain has TRBV6-1 and TRBJ2-2; TRBD2 is a possible D gene (5 bases). The CDR3 contains 16 residues. Germline V gives CDR1 MNHNS, CDR2 SASEGT. V shed 1 base and J shed 7 bases, with 16 bases lying between them. DNA for the CDR3: TGTGCCAGCAGTGAAGATGGGTGGGAGAGGCACGGGGAGCTGTTTTTT. Translated, it gives CASSEDGWERHGELFF.

The chain has TRBV18 and TRBJ2-3, with TRBD2 matching 9 bases. Germline V gene sequence: CDR1 KGHSH, CDR2 LQKENI. This CDR3 is 17 amino acids long. V dropped 0 bases and J dropped 1; count of bases not matched to a gene: 5. For the CDR3, the DNA is TGTGCCAGCTCACCACCTCGTGGCGGGGGGGGCACAGATACGCAGTATTTT. It specifies CASSPPRGGGGTDTQYF.

This chain connects TRBV5-4 to TRBJ2-5, with 8 positions matching TRBD2. V lost 0 bases to trimming and J lost 2 bases; unmatched junction nucleotides: 3. This CDR3 is 15 amino acids long. Germline CDR1 is SGHNT and CDR2 is YYREEE (reference sequence). This chain's CDR3 is CASSLAASGQETQYF. As DNA, the CDR3 is TGTGCCAGCAGCTTGGCCGCTAGCGGGCAAGAGACCCAGTACTTC.

The chain is built from TRBV7-9 and TRBJ1-5; D unresolved. This CDR3 comprises 12 residues. Trimming shortened V by 3 bases and J by 5 bases, and 5 bases separated the two germline ends. CDR1 and CDR2 (germline): SEHNR, FQNEAQ (reference sequence). The CDR3 here is CASSFSDQPQHF. Written as DNA, the CDR3 is TGTGCCAGCAGCTTCAGTGATCAGCCCCAGCATTTT.

The count of this clone is one. The rearrangement uses TRBV7-2 and TRBJ1-5, with D unclear. Trimming shortened V by 6 bases and J by 9 bases, and 15 bases separated the two germline ends. Germline values: CDR1 SGHTA, CDR2 FQGNSA. This CDR3 has 13 residues. DNA for the CDR3: TGTGCCAGCAGTTCCCAAATGGTGAGGCCCCAGCATTTT. Amino acid sequence: CASSSQMVRPQHF.

The rearrangement links TRBV5-5 to TRBJ1-1; D gene ambiguous. The CDR3 is 12 amino acids. Germline CDR1 SGHKS, CDR2 YYEKEE (reference sequence). V shed 4 bases and J shed 6 bases, with 10 bases lying between them. The CDR3 DNA sequence: TGTGCCAGCAGCCACTCGCTATCTGAAGCTTTCTTT. It specifies CASSHSLSEAFF.

This clone has only a few counts. The chain uses TRBV18 and TRBJ2-5; D possibly corresponds to TRBD2 (5 bases). The CDR3 spans 13 residues. Trimming took 2 bases from V and 4 from J, leaving 8 bases between them. Looked up from germline, CDR1 is KGHSH and CDR2 is LQKENI. The CDR3 nucleotides read TGTGCCAGCTCACCAAGTGAGGGAGAGACCCAGTACTTC. Protein: CASSPSEGETQYF.

V gene TRBV27 combines with J gene TRBJ2-1; weak D call: TRBD1 (7 bases). The CDR3 runs to 14 residues. Trimming pared 7 bases from V and 4 bases from J, leaving 14 bases between. The germline gives CDR1 MNHEY, CDR2 SMNVEV (reference sequence). The DNA for the CDR3 is TGTGCCAGCACCCAGGCAGGGGGGTACAATGAGCAGTTCTTC. Protein product: CASTQAGGYNEQFF.

V usage is TRBV18 and J usage is TRBJ2-3; D is possibly TRBD2 (6 bases). This CDR3 spans 14 amino acids. Trimming removed 4 bases at V and 5 bases at J, with 13 bases between. Germline CDR1 KGHSH, CDR2 LQKENI. For the CDR3, the DNA is TGTGCCAGCTCACGTCCAGCGGAGGGAGATACGCAGTATTTT. Amino acids: CASSRPAEGDTQYF.

This sequence joins TRBV7-8 and TRBJ1-5; D may be TRBD1 (5 bases). Germline lookup yields CDR1 SGHVS and CDR2 FQNEAQ. The CDR3 has 15 amino acids. Deletions cut 0 bases from V and 2 bases from J, with 8 bases between. The CDR3 here is CASSLARGGNQPQHF. The CDR3 bases are TGTGCCAGCAGCTTAGCGCGGGGGGGCAATCAGCCCCAGCATTTT.

V usage is TRBV2 and J usage is TRBJ2-7; TRBD1 is a possible D gene (5 bases). CDR1 SNHLY and CDR2 FYNNEI come from the germline V gene. This CDR3 comprises 12 residues. The germline V and J ends were trimmed by 6 bases and 8 bases, with 14 bases remaining between them. In DNA form, the CDR3 reads TGTGCCAGCAGGAATGTTGACAGAAAGCAGTACTTC. Its translation is CASRNVDRKQYF.

The rearrangement joins TRBV15 to TRBJ2-6, with a tentative D call TRBD1 (5 bases). V lost 3 bases and J lost 4, with 7 bases in between. CDR3 length: 14 residues. From germline, CDR1 is LNHNV and CDR2 YYDKDF (reference sequence). The CDR3 protein is CATSRGQGANVLTF. The CDR3 bases are TGTGCCACCAGCAGGGGGCAGGGGGCCAACGTCCTGACTTTC.